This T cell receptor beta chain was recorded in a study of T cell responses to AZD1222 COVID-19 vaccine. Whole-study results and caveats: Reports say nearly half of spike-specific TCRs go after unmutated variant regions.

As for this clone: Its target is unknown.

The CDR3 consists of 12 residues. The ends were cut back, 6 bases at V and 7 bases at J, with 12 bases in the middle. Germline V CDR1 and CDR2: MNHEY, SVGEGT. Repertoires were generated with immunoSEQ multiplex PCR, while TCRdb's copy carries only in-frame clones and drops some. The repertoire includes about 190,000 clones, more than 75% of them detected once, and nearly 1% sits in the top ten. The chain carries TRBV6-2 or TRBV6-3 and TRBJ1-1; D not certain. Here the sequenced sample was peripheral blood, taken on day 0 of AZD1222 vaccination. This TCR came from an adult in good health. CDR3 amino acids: CASSSEWFEAFF. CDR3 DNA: TGTGCCAGCAGCAGCGAGTGGTTTGAAGCTTTCTTT.